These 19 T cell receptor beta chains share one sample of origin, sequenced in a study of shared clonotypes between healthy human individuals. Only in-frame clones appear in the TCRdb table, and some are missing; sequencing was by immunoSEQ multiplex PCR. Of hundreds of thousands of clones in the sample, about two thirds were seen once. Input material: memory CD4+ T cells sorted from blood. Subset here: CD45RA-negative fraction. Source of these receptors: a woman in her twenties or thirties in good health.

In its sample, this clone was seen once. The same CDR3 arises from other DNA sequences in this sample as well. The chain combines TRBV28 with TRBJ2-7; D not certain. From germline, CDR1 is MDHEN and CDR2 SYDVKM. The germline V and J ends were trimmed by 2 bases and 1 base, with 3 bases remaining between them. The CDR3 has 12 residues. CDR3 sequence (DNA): TGTGCCAGCAGTTTAAGTTCCTACGAGCAGTACTTC. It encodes CASSLSSYEQYF.

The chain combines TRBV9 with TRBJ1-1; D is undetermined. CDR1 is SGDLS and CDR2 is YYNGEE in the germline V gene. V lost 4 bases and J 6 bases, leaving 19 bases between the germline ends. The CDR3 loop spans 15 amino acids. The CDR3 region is CASSPRNVGKAEAFF. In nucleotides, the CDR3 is TGTGCCAGCAGCCCCCGAAATGTGGGAAAAGCTGAAGCTTTCTTT.

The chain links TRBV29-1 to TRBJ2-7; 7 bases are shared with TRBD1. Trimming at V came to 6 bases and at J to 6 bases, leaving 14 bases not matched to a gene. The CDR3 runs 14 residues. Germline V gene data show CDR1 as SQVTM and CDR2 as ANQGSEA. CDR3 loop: CSVRTDRVSGEQYF. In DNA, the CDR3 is TGCAGCGTCAGAACCGACAGGGTTTCTGGCGAGCAGTACTTC.

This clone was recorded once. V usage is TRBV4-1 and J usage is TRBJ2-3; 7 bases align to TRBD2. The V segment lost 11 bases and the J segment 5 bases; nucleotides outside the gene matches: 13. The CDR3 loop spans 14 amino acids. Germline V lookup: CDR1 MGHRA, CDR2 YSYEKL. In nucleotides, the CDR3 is TGCGCCTCACGCGGGGGACCGAGCCTAGATACGCAGTATTTT. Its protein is CASRGGPSLDTQYF.

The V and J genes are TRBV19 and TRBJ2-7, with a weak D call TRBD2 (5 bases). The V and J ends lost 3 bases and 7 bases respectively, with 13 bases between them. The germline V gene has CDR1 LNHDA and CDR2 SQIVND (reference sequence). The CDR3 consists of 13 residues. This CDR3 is CASSMGLASEQYF. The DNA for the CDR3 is TGTGCCAGTAGTATGGGTCTAGCCTCTGAGCAGTACTTC. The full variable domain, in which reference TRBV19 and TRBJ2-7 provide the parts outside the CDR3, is DGGITQSPKYLFRKEGQNVTLSCEQNLNHDAMYWYRQDPGQGLRLIYYSQIVNDFQKGDIAEGYSVSREKKESFPLTVTSAQKNPTAFYLCASSMGLASEQYFGPGTRLTVT.

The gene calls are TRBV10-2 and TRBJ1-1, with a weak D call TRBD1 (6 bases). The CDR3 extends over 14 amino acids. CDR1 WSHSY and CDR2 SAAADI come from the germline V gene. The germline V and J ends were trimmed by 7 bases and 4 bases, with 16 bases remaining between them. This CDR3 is CASNPTGLRTEAFF. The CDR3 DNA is TGCGCCAGCAACCCGACAGGTCTTCGCACTGAAGCTTTCTTT.

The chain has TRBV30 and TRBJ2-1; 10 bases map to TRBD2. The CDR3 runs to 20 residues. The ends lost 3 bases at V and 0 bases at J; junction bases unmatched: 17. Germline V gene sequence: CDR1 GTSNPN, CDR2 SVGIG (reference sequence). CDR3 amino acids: CAWSAGTSVTSYSSYNEQFF. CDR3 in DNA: TGTGCCTGGAGCGCCGGGACTAGCGTTACCTCCTACAGCTCCTACAATGAGCAGTTCTTC. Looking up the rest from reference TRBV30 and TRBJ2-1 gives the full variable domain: SQTIHQWPATLVQPVGSPLSLECTVEGTSNPNLYWYRQAAGRGLQLLFYSVGIGQISSEVPQNLSASRPQDRQFILSSKKLLLSDSGFYLCAWSAGTSVTSYSSYNEQFFGPGTRLTVL.

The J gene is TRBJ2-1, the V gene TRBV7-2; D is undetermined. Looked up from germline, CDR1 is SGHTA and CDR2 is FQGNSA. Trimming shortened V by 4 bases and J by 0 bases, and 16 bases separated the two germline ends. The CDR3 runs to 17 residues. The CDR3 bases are TGTGCCAGCAGCTCCCGTCAGCTGTCCCACTCCTACAATGAGCAGTTCTTC. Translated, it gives CASSSRQLSHSYNEQFF.

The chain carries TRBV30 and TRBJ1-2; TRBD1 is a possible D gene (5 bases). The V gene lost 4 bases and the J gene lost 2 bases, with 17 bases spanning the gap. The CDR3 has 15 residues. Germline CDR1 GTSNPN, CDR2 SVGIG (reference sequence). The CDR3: CAWTPPGVLNYGYTF. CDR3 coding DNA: TGTGCCTGGACCCCCCCGGGGGTCTTAAACTATGGCTACACCTTC.

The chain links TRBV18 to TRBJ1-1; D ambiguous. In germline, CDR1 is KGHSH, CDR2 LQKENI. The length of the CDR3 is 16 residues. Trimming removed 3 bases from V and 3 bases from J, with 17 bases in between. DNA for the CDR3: TGTGCCAGCTCACCCCGCTCAGGTGGAGGAGACACTGAAGCTTTCTTT. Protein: CASSPRSGGGDTEAFF.

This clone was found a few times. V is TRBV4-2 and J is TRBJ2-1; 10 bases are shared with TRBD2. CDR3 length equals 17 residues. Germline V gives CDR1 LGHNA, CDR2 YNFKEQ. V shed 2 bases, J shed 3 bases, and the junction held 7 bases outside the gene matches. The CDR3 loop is CASSQMASSGSYNEQFF. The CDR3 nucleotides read TGTGCCAGCAGCCAAATGGCGTCTAGCGGGAGCTACAATGAGCAGTTCTTC.

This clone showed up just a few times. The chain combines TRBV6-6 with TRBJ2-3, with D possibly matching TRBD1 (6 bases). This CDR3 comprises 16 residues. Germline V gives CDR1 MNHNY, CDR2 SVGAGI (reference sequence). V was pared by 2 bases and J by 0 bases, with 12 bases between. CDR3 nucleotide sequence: TGTGCCAGCAGTTACGATACAGGGTATAGCACAGATACGCAGTATTTT. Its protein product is CASSYDTGYSTDTQYF.

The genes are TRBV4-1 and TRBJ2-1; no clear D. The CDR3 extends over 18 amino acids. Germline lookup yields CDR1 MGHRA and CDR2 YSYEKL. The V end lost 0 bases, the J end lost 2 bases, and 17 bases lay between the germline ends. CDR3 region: CASSQDLGRSKAYNEQFF. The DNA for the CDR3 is TGCGCCAGCAGCCAAGATCTAGGGCGGAGCAAGGCCTACAATGAGCAGTTCTTC.

CDR3 region: CSGGRASYNEQFF. CDR3 sequence (DNA): TGCAGCGGTGGGAGGGCCAGCTACAATGAGCAGTTCTTC. This rearrangement joins TRBV29-1 to TRBJ2-1; 7 bases fit TRBD2. The CDR3 is made up of 13 amino acids. With V trimmed by 7 bases and J by 3 bases, 6 bases remained unmatched. Germline V lookup: CDR1 SQVTM, CDR2 ANQGSEA.

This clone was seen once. The CDR3 DNA reads TGTGCCAGTAGTATGTTCGGACAGGGTTATGGCTACACCTTC. Translated: CASSMFGQGYGYTF. The V and J genes are TRBV19 and TRBJ1-2, with 8 nucleotides matching TRBD1. The CDR3 consists of 14 residues. V was pared by 3 bases and J by 5 bases, with 5 bases of the junction left unmatched. Germline CDR1 LNHDA, CDR2 SQIVND (reference sequence).

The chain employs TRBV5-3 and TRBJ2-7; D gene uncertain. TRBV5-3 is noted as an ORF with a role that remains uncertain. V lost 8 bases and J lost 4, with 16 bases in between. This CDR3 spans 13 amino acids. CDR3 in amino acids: CASSPNWGYEQYF. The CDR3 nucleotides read TGTGCCAGCAGCCCTAACTGGGGTTACGAGCAGTACTTC.

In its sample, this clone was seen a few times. The CDR3 loop is CASSALTGRTEAFF. CDR3 nucleotides: TGTGCCAGCAGCGCACTGACAGGGAGGACTGAAGCTTTCTTT. The V and J genes are TRBV9 and TRBJ1-1; 7 nucleotides match TRBD1. V lost 3 bases, J lost 5 bases, and 7 bases stayed unmatched. The germline V gene has CDR1 SGDLS and CDR2 YYNGEE. The length of the CDR3 is 14 residues.

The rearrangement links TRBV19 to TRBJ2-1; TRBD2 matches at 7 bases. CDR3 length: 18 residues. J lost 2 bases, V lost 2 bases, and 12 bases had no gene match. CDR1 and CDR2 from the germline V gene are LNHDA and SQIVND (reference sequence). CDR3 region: CASSIRAGGSGTYNEQFF. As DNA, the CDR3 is TGTGCCAGTAGTATAAGGGCTGGGGGGAGCGGGACCTACAATGAGCAGTTCTTC.

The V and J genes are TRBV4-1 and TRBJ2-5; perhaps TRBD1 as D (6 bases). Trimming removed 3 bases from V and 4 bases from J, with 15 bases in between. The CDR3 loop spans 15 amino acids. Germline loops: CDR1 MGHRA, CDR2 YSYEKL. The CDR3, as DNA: TGCGCCAGCAGCCAGCACTCAGGGGATGGAGAGACCCAGTACTTC. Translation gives CASSQHSGDGETQYF.